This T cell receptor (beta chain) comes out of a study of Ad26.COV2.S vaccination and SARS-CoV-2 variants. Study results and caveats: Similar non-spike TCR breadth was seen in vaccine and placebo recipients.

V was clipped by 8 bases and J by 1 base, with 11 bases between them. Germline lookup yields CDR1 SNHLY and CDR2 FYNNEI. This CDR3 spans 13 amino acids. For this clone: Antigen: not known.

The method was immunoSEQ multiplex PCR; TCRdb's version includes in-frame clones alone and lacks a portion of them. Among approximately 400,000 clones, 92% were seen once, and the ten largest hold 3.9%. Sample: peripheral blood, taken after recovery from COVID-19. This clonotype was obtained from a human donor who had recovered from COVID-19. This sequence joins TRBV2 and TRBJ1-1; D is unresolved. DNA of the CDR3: TGTGCCAGCTCTGGGCCCACGAACACTGAAGCTTTCTTT. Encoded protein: CASSGPTNTEAFF.